This T cell receptor (beta chain) was identified in a study of cytotoxic CD8 clonotypes in ibrutinib-treated CLL (dated by TCRdb to the early 2020s). Broadly, across the study: In this cohort, 15 patients were treatment-naive and ten to eleven were relapsed/refractory, while 17 to 18 had unmutated IGHV. Partial responses were observed in about 24 patients and complete responses in 2; after a median follow-up of around 68 months, remission was maintained in approximately 14 patients and progression was observed in approximately 12. Of the approximately 91 people in the trial, about 25 had longitudinal samples available. Patients were still on ibrutinib when every remission and progressive disease sample was collected. Response samples were obtained after a median of around eleven months of treatment, with a range of roughly 6 to 40 months. Cryopreserved peripheral blood mononuclear cells were obtained prior to treatment, at the time of response, and at either disease progression or sustained remission. On average, each sample had approximately 280,000 productive templates and under 95,000 productive rearrangements.

Explained via the paper, the time point label denotes: 20 to 25 months on ibrutinib. Roughly 1.9 micrograms of genomic DNA were extracted from cryopreserved PBMCs for TCR beta library preparation. Longitudinal blood samples from CLL patients on ibrutinib monotherapy were analyzed using high-throughput TCR beta sequencing. Patients were enrolled in a phase 2 open-label single-center ibrutinib monotherapy trial. On a MiSeq, deep resolution sequencing aimed for a depth between 1 in 1 million and 1 in 200,000 T cells, with each clonotype covered 10x on average. TCR beta libraries were generated with the immunoSEQ hsTCRB Kit. The paper's processing steps were these. ImmunoSEQ Data Assistant and ImmunoSEQ Analyzer were used for data analysis, and V, D and J genes were assigned according to IMGT definitions. Clonality, which ranges from 0 to 1, was calculated by subtracting the normalized Shannon entropy of productive rearrangement frequencies from one. Only overrepresented clonotypes making up at least 0.05% of the repertoire of each patient were included in the public clonotype analysis. Some twelve repertoires from age-matched healthy donors, obtained from immuneACCESS, served as clonality controls. This is the immuneACCESS table as TCRdb keeps it, with only in-frame sequences that have V and J called. A part of the clones is gone; compared with another copy, unresolved V genes explain less than half, and the rest is unexplained. The DNA was the basis for D and trimming; V, J and clone size are from that table. The sample includes approximately 60,000 clones, with approximately 52% observed a single time. Jointly, the top ten make up around 21% of the sample.

What the authors observed across the whole study: Baseline clonality exceeded that of age-matched healthy donors and correlated strongly with circulating CD8+ T-cell counts. At ibrutinib response clonality went up, during sustained remission it held steady, and at progression it dropped back toward baseline. Public clonotypes were rare and either shrank or stayed stable during treatment, and the rise in clonality at ibrutinib response reflected expansion of private clonotypes. Sampling times were not matched between sustained-remission and progressing patients, and lymph node repertoires were not studied.

As concerns this clone: The specificity of this receptor is unknown. Base qualities are missing; no much larger clone stands one base away.

This clonotype originated in a human donor with chronic lymphocytic leukemia. Here the sequenced sample was PBMCs, taken after 24 months of ibrutinib treatment.

The CDR3 corresponds to CASSPTGNYGYTF. The sequenced DNA: TGTGCCAGCAGCCCCACAGGGAACTATGGCTACACCTTC. Here the chain combines TRBV6-6 and TRBJ1-2; the D gene is possibly TRBD1, with 6 bases matching. The germline ends are 10 bases apart after V is trimmed by 6 bases and J by 2 bases. CDR1 is given as MNHNY and CDR2 as SVGAGI, both from the germline V gene (reference sequence). Counted from cysteine to phenylalanine, this CDR3 has 13 amino acids. Only CDR3 DNA remains: 39 bases, in frame from the first base.